These 8 T cell receptor beta chains were sequenced from one sample in a study of blood T cell repertoires in COVID-19. The assay was immunoSEQ multiplex PCR, and TCRdb's table has in-frame clones only and misses some. The table records some 250,000 clones, roughly four fifths of them present only once. The material sequenced was peripheral blood. These receptors were taken from a woman older than 75 with COVID-19, enrolled during active disease.

The chain carries TRBV7-2 and TRBJ1-5; D gene unclear. V lost 5 bases and J lost 6, with 11 bases in between. Per germline, CDR1 SGHTA and CDR2 FQGNSA. This CDR3 is 13 amino acids long. This CDR3 is CASSRQDGQPQHF. The DNA for the CDR3 is TGTGCCAGCAGCCGACAAGATGGTCAGCCCCAGCATTTT.

Written as DNA, the CDR3 is TGTGCCTGGTCCCGGGACAGGGTCGACGAGCAGTACTTC. The encoded protein is CAWSRDRVDEQYF. J is TRBJ2-7 and V is TRBV30; 9 nucleotides line up with TRBD1. The germline CDR1 and CDR2 sequences are GTSNPN and SVGIG (reference sequence). The CDR3 covers 13 residues. V lost 5 bases and J lost 5; bases outside the gene matches: 7. The full variable domain, its missing parts supplied by reference TRBV30 and TRBJ2-7, is SQTIHQWPATLVQPVGSPLSLECTVEGTSNPNLYWYRQAAGRGLQLLFYSVGIGQISSEVPQNLSASRPQDRQFILSSKKLLLSDSGFYLCAWSRDRVDEQYFGPGTRLTVT.

This chain connects TRBV21-1 to TRBJ1-5; no DNA check was done on the table's D call, TRBD1. TRBV21-1 is recorded as a pseudogene. This CDR3 comprises 18 residues. The CDR3, as DNA: TGTGCCAGCAGCAGGCCTAACAACCAGGGTTATAGCAATCAGCCCCAGCATTTT. Translated: CASSRPNNQGYSNQPQHF.

This rearrangement joins TRBV9 to TRBJ1-2, with 9 bases lining up with TRBD1. This CDR3 is 15 amino acids long. Germline-derived CDR1 and CDR2 are SGDLS and YYNGEE. After removal of 4 bases from V and 4 bases from J, the junction contained 8 bases not matched to a gene. The CDR3 DNA reads TGTGCCAGCAGCTCGGACGGGACAGGGCGCTATGGCTACACCTTC. Protein sequence: CASSSDGTGRYGYTF.

J is TRBJ2-1 and V is TRBV7-6; TRBD1 matches at 8 bases. Germline V gene sequence: CDR1 SGHVS, CDR2 FNYEAQ. This CDR3 contains 15 residues. V gave up 6 bases and J gave up 3 bases; unmatched junction bases: 7. The CDR3 region has the DNA TGTGCCAGCAGGGTCACAGGGGGAGGCTACAATGAGCAGTTCTTC. This sequence encodes CASRVTGGGYNEQFF.

V usage is TRBV7-9 and J usage is TRBJ1-1; no firm D call. CDR3 length: 15 residues. The V gene lost 1 base and the J gene lost 0 bases, with 9 bases spanning the gap. CDR1 and CDR2 from the germline V gene are SEHNR and FQNEAQ (reference sequence). The CDR3: CASSLVGGLNTEAFF. In nucleotides, the CDR3 is TGTGCCAGCAGCTTAGTTGGAGGGCTGAACACTGAAGCTTTCTTT.

The rearrangement uses TRBV5-1 and TRBJ2-5; a possible D gene is TRBD1 (5 bases). In germline, CDR1 is SGHRS, CDR2 YFSETQ. V lost 4 bases to trimming and J lost 3 bases, with 16 bases between them. The CDR3 has 15 residues. The CDR3 sequence is CASSTGFIGKETQYF. CDR3 coding DNA: TGCGCCAGCAGCACAGGTTTTATTGGGAAAGAGACCCAGTACTTC.

The chain uses TRBV4-1 and TRBJ2-2; no reliable D call. Germline CDR1 is MGHRA and CDR2 is YSYEKL. Trimming took off 1 base at V and 0 bases at J, with 6 bases between the two ends. This CDR3 has 15 residues. DNA of the CDR3: TGCGCCAGCAGCCAAGGGCAGACGAACACCGGGGAGCTGTTTTTT. This sequence encodes CASSQGQTNTGELFF.